The next 10 T cell receptor beta chains were all read from a single sample in a study of T cells expressing NK-cell markers. TCRdb reanalyzed the 5' RACE reads, giving one entry per CDR3 protein sequence and no DNA. The sample is made up of some 450,000 distinct CDR3 sequences, and the top ten hold approximately 6.8% of it. The material sequenced was blood T cells: a sorted CD56 or NKG2C T cell subset, CD4+ or CD8+ T cells, or bulk PBMC T cells (not recorded which). The receptor set was obtained from a woman aged 18 to 75 in good health.

The chain is built from TRBV11-1 and TRBJ2-3. CDR1 and CDR2 (germline): SGHAT, FQDESV (reference sequence). The CDR3 totals 14 residues. The chain's CDR3 is CASSFDYLTDTQYF.

The V gene is TRBV24-1, the J gene TRBJ2-2; the D call from TCRdb, TRBD1, cannot be confirmed without DNA. CDR3 length equals 17 residues. The germline V gene encodes CDR1 KGHDR and CDR2 SFDVKD. CDR3 in amino acids: CATSDARTVRNTGELFF.

The chain carries TRBV9 and TRBJ2-1. Germline values: CDR1 SGDLS, CDR2 YYNGEE. The CDR3 runs 14 residues. The CDR3 reads CASSVAGSYNEQFF.

The chain is built from TRBV20-1 and TRBJ2-1; TCRdb proposes TRBD2, but this gene call is untestable without DNA. Germline CDR1 is DFQATT and CDR2 is SNEGSKA (reference sequence). CDR3 length: 11 amino acids. The CDR3 is CSASPLDEQFF.

The chain is built from TRBV4-2 and TRBJ2-3; TCRdb's D call, TRBD1, is unchecked because there is no DNA. CDR1 and CDR2 from the germline V gene are LGHNA and YNFKEQ. The CDR3 is 18 residues long. CDR3 protein: CASSQEMKGALSTDTQYF.

The chain recombines TRBV20-1 with TRBJ2-1. The CDR3 covers 16 residues. CDR1 is DFQATT and CDR2 is SNEGSKA in the germline V gene (reference sequence). CDR3 loop: CSASSLEGQAYNEQFF.

This chain's CDR3 is CSATGQDEETQYF. The chain uses TRBV20-1 and TRBJ2-5; TCRdb names TRBD1, which stays unverified in the absence of DNA. CDR1 is DFQATT, CDR2 SNEGSKA, per germline (reference sequence). The CDR3 has 13 amino acids.

The CDR3 sequence is CASSRTSGSSGANVLTF. The rearrangement uses TRBV7-2 and TRBJ2-6; the D call from TCRdb, TRBD2, cannot be confirmed without DNA. Germline V gene lookup returns CDR1 SGHTA and CDR2 FQGNSA. The CDR3 loop spans 17 amino acids.

This chain connects TRBV28 to TRBJ2-1; TCRdb designates TRBD1, a call that cannot be tested without DNA. Germline V gene sequence: CDR1 MDHEN, CDR2 SYDVKM. CDR3 length equals 13 residues. This CDR3 reads CASSSGLADEQFF.

The chain has TRBV4-1 and TRBJ2-3; the D gene TCRdb calls, TRBD1, cannot be checked with no DNA. Germline V lookup: CDR1 MGHRA, CDR2 YSYEKL. CDR3 size: 15 residues. The CDR3 protein is CASSQKHPPGDTQYF.